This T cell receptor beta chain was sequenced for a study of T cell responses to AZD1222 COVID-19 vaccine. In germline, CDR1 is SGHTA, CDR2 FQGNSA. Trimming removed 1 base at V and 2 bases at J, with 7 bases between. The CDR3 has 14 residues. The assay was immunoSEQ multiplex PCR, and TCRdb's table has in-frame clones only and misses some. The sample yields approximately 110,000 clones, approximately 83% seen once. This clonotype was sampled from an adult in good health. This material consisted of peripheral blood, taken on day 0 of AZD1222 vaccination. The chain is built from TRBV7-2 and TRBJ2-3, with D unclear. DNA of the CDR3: TGTGCCAGCAGCTTAGGTCTAGACACAGATACGCAGTATTTT. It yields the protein CASSLGLDTDTQYF. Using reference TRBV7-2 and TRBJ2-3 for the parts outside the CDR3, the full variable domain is GAGVSQSPSNKVTEKGKDVELRCDPISGHTALYWYRQSLGQGLEFLIYFQGNSAPDKSGLPSDRFSAERTGGSVSTLTIQRTQQEDSAVYLCASSLGLDTDTQYFGPGTRLTVL.